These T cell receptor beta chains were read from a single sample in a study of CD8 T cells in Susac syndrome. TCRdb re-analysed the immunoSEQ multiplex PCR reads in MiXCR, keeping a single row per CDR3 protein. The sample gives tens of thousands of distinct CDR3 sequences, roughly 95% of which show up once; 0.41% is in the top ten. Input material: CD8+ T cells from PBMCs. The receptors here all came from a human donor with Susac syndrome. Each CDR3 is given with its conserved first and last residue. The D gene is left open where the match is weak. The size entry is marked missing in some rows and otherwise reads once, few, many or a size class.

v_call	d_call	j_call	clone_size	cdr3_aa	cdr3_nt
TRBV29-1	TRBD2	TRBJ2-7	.	CSVVLAGGHYEQYF	TGCAGCGTTGTGCTAGCGGGAGGGCACTACGAGCAGTACTTC
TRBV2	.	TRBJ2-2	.	CASSEEVTTGELFF	TGTGCCAGCAGTGAAGAAGTAACCACCGGGGAGCTGTTTTTT
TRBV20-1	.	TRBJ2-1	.	CSARDWRVSYNEQFF	TGCAGTGCTAGAGACTGGCGGGTGTCCTACAATGAGCAGTTCTTC
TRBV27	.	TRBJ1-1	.	CASSQNMGRNTEAFF	TGTGCCAGCAGCCAAAACATGGGGCGTAACACTGAAGCTTTCTTT
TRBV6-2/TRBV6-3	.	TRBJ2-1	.	CASSRTDPYNEQFF	TGTGCCAGCAGTCGGACGGACCCCTACAATGAGCAGTTCTTC
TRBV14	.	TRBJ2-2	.	CASSERVNTGELFF	TGTGCCAGCAGTGAACGCGTGAACACCGGGGAGCTGTTTTTT
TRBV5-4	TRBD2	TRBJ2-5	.	CASSLLADQETQYF	TGTGCCAGCAGCCTACTAGCGGACCAAGAGACCCAGTACTTC
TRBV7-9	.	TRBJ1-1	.	CASSLLGPNTEAFF	TGTGCCAGCAGCTTATTAGGGCCGAACACTGAAGCTTTCTTT
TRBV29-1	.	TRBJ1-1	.	CSVEDLLGEEAFF	TGCAGCGTTGAAGATCTGCTGGGGGAGGAAGCTTTCTTT
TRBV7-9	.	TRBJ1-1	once	CASSWVNEAFF	TGTGCCAGCAGCTGGGTCAATGAAGCTTTCTTT
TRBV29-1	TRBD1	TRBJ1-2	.	CSVDRADRANYGYTF	TGCAGCGTTGATAGGGCGGACAGGGCTAACTATGGCTACACCTTC
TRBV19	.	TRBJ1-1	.	CASSLTGTPEAFF	TGTGCCAGTAGTCTCACGGGGACACCTGAAGCTTTCTTT
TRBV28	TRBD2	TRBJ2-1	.	CASSSLISGGAKSSYNEQFF	TGTGCCAGCAGTTCCCTAATTAGCGGGGGGGCGAAGAGCTCCTACAATGAGCAGTTCTTC
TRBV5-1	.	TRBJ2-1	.	CASSLGGEGIGSEQFF	TGCGCCAGCAGCTTGGGCGGGGAAGGTATCGGGAGTGAGCAGTTCTTC
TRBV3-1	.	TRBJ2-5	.	CASSQDQLGEETQYF	TGTGCCAGCAGCCAAGATCAACTAGGGGAAGAGACCCAGTACTTC
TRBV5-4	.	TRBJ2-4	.	CASSSTGLAKNIQYF	TGTGCCAGCAGCTCTACAGGGCTAGCCAAAAACATTCAGTACTTC